One sample yielded the 15 T cell receptor beta chains listed below, sequenced in a study of low-dose radiotherapy and immunotherapy resistance in tumors. Time point: before trial treatment. Priming of first-strand cDNA relied on TRAV- and TRBV-specific primers (covering alpha and beta chains). With a constant-region primer and a V-primer adapter, TCRs were subjected to 20 PCR cycles of amplification. TCRdb ran MiXCR on the reads and lists one entry per CDR3 protein. The top ten clones hold around 10% of a sample with around 76,000 distinct CDR3 sequences, roughly 31% of them seen once. Source: PBMCs, taken before treatment. These TCRs come from a female donor with ovarian cancer.

This clonotype was picked up many times. The V gene is TRBV2, the J gene TRBJ2-1; 9 nucleotides agree with TRBD1. After removal of 6 bases from V and 0 bases from J, the junction contained 6 bases not matched to a gene. The CDR3 has 16 amino acids. Germline-derived CDR1 and CDR2 are SNHLY and FYNNEI. The CDR3 DNA is TGTGCCAGCAGCGCCCCGGGACAGGGCTCCTACAATGAGCAGTTCTTC. Its translation: CASSAPGQGSYNEQFF. Together with reference TRBV2 and TRBJ2-1, the CDR3 gives the full variable domain: EPEVTQTPSHQVTQMGQEVILRCVPISNHLYFYWYRQILGQKVEFLVSFYNNEISEKSEIFDDQFSVERPDGSNFTLKIRSTKLEDSAMYFCASSAPGQGSYNEQFFGPGTRLTVL.

CDR3 in amino acids: CASSFTSGGVNEQFF. Here the CDR3 DNA reads TGTGCCAGCAGTTTTACTAGCGGGGGGGTCAATGAGCAGTTCTTC. The chain links TRBV27 to TRBJ2-1; TRBD2 aligns across 13 bases. J lost 6 bases, V lost 3 bases, and 2 bases had no gene match. This CDR3 has 15 residues. In germline, CDR1 is MNHEY, CDR2 SMNVEV (reference sequence).

This clonotype was found many times. The chain uses TRBV11-3 and TRBJ2-1; D is tentatively TRBD1 or TRBD2 (5 bases each). Trimming stripped 5 bases from V and 4 bases from J, with 9 bases between. From germline, CDR1 is SGHNT and CDR2 YENEEA. This CDR3 has 13 residues. As DNA, the CDR3 is TGTGCCAGCAGCACCGGGGCGTACAATGAGCAGTTCTTC. This gives the protein CASSTGAYNEQFF. Supplemented by reference TRBV11-3 and TRBJ2-1, the full variable domain reads EAGVVQSPRYKIIEKKQPVAFWCNPISGHNTLYWYLQNLGQGPELLIRYENEEAVDDSQLPKDRFSAERLKGVDSTLKIQPAELGDSAVYLCASSTGAYNEQFFGPGTRLTVL.

This clonotype was found many times. The chain is built from TRBV7-2 and TRBJ2-2; D uncertain. The CDR3 has 13 amino acids. From germline, CDR1 is SGHTA and CDR2 FQGNSA. V was trimmed by 5 bases and J by 7 bases, leaving 11 bases between them. DNA of the CDR3: TGTGCCAGCAGCCCCCGGACGGGCGGGGAGCTGTTTTTT. Protein sequence: CASSPRTGGELFF.

This clonotype was observed at least ten times. The chain uses TRBV19 and TRBJ2-1; 10 positions match TRBD2. J was trimmed by 9 bases and V by 5 bases; bases with no gene match: 7. There are 14 residues in the CDR3. Germline CDR1 and CDR2: LNHDA and SQIVND (reference sequence). The CDR3 spells CASSRVAGGREQFF. As DNA, the CDR3 is TGTGCCAGTAGTCGGGTAGCGGGAGGCCGTGAGCAGTTCTTC.

This clonotype was picked up many times. The chain uses TRBV10-3 and TRBJ2-2, with unresolved D. This CDR3 spans 12 amino acids. The ends were cut back, 4 bases at V and 3 bases at J, with 3 bases in the middle. The germline gives CDR1 ENHRY, CDR2 SYGVKD. CDR3 in amino acids: CAISVDTGELFF. CDR3 nucleotides: TGTGCCATCAGTGTAGACACCGGGGAGCTGTTTTTT.

This clonotype was counted many times. This chain connects TRBV12-3 or TRBV12-4 to TRBJ1-1; 7 bases agree with TRBD1. CDR3 length: 16 residues. V shed 5 bases and J 0 bases; nucleotides not matched to a gene: 9. In nucleotides, the CDR3 is TGTGCCAGCAGTCTTGGACAGGCTACGATGAACACTGAAGCTTTCTTT. It translates to CASSLGQATMNTEAFF.

This clonotype showed up many times. V gene TRBV11-3 combines with J gene TRBJ2-2, with no clear D. V gave up 5 bases and J gave up 6 bases, with 13 bases separating them. The germline V gene encodes CDR1 SGHNT and CDR2 YENEEA. This CDR3 region has 14 residues. The CDR3 bases are TGTGCCAGCAGCATAACCTCGCGTTCCGGGGAGCTGTTTTTT. Protein product: CASSITSRSGELFF. The variable domain in full, with the rest retrieved from reference TRBV11-3 and TRBJ2-2, is EAGVVQSPRYKIIEKKQPVAFWCNPISGHNTLYWYLQNLGQGPELLIRYENEEAVDDSQLPKDRFSAERLKGVDSTLKIQPAELGDSAVYLCASSITSRSGELFFGEGSRLTVL.

In its sample, this clonotype was seen many times. The V call is TRBV29-1, the J call TRBJ2-7; 9 bases align to TRBD1. The CDR3 spans 12 residues. Germline trimming cut 7 bases from V and 4 bases from J; bases unmatched to any gene: 5. Germline CDR1 and CDR2: SQVTM and ANQGSEA. The CDR3 loop is CSGGQGGYEQYF. Written as DNA, the CDR3 is TGCAGCGGGGGACAGGGTGGTTACGAGCAGTACTTC.

This clonotype was detected ten times or more. The rearrangement joins TRBV18 to TRBJ2-1, with 12 bases identical to TRBD2. Germline values: CDR1 KGHSH, CDR2 LQKENI. CDR3 length: 15 residues. The V segment lost 2 bases and the J segment 5 bases; nucleotides outside the gene matches: 1. The CDR3 reads CASSPRTSGDNEQFF. CDR3 sequence (DNA): TGTGCCAGCTCACCAAGGACTAGCGGGGACAATGAGCAGTTCTTC.

This clonotype showed up many times. The chain links TRBV7-9 to TRBJ2-6; D is undetermined. Between the trimmed V and J ends, which lost 6 bases and 4 bases, there was a span of 7 bases. Per the germline V gene, CDR1 is SEHNR and CDR2 is FQNEAQ (reference sequence). The CDR3 consists of 13 residues. The CDR3: CASRGNGANVLTF. CDR3 coding DNA: TGTGCCAGCAGGGGAAACGGGGCCAACGTCCTGACTTTC.

Only a few counts were recorded for this clonotype. The chain employs TRBV15 and TRBJ2-7; D may match TRBD1 or TRBD2 (5 bases each). The CDR3 covers 17 residues. V lost 5 bases to trimming and J lost 4 bases, with 24 bases between them. The germline V gene encodes CDR1 LNHNV and CDR2 YYDKDF (reference sequence). CDR3 protein: CATSDSQRDRSYYEQYF. The CDR3 region has the DNA TGTGCCACCAGCGATTCCCAGAGGGACCGCTCCTATTACGAGCAGTACTTC.

There are many counts of this clonotype. The CDR3 DNA sequence: TGTGCCAGCAGCAAGGGGGTGAACACTGAAGCTTTCTTT. Translated: CASSKGVNTEAFF. The V gene is TRBV25-1, the J gene TRBJ1-1, with D possibly being TRBD1 (6 bases). Germline CDR1 reads MGHDK; CDR2 reads SYGVNS. This CDR3 is built from 13 residues. Trimming removed 6 bases from V and 0 bases from J, with 8 bases in between.

This clonotype was seen ten or more times. The chain recombines TRBV25-1 with TRBJ1-6; possibly TRBD1 for D (5 bases). CDR1 and CDR2 (germline): MGHDK, SYGVNS. V was clipped by 4 bases and J by 7 bases, with 11 bases between them. The CDR3 totals 14 residues. CDR3 sequence reads: CASSGGRSNSPLHF. As DNA, the CDR3 is TGTGCCAGCAGTGGGGGACGGTCAAATTCACCCCTCCACTTT.

This clonotype came up many times. V and J are TRBV11-3 and TRBJ2-7, with a tentative D call TRBD2 (6 bases). V was pared by 5 bases and J by 4 bases, with 33 bases between. The CDR3 spans 20 residues. Germline V gene lookup returns CDR1 SGHNT and CDR2 YENEEA. The CDR3 region is CASSLKYRGSGRERVYEQYF. CDR3 bases: TGTGCCAGCAGCCTAAAATATAGGGGTAGCGGCCGGGAGCGGGTGTACGAGCAGTACTTC.